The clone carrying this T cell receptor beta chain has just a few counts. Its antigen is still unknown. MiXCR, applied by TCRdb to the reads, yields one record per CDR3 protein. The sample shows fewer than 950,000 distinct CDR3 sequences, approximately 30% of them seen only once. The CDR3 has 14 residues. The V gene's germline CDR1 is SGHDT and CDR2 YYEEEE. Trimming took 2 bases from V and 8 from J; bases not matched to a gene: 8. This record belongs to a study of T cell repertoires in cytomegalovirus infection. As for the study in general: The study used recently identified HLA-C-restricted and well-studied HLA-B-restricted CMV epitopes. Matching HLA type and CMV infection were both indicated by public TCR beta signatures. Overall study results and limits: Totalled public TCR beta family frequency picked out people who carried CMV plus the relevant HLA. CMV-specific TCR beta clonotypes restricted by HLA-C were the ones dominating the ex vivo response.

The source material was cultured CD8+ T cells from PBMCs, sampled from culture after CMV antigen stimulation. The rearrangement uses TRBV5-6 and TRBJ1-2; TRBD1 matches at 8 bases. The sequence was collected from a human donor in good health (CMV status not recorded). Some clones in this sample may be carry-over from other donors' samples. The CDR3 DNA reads TGTGCCAGCAGCTTACCGGGACAGGAGGAAGGCTACACCTTC. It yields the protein CASSLPGQEEGYTF.